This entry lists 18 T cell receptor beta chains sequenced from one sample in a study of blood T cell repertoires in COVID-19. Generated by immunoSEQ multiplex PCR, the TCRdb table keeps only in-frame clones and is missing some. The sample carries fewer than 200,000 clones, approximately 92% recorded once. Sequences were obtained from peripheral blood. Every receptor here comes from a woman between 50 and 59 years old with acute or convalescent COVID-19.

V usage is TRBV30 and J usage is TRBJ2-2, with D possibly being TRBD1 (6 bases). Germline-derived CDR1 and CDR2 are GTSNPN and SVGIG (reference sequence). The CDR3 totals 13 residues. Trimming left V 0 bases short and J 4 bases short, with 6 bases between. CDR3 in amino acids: CAWSVQGTGELFF. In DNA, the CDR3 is TGTGCCTGGAGTGTACAGGGCACCGGGGAGCTGTTTTTT.

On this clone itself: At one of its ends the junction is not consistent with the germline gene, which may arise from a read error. The CDR3 reads CASSYSSEAFF. The CDR3 DNA is TGTGCCAGCAGTTACTCTTCTGAGGCTTTCTTT. This chain links TRBV6-5 with TRBJ1-1; no reliable D call. The CDR3 has 11 residues. Germline V lookup: CDR1 MNHEY, CDR2 SVGAGI.

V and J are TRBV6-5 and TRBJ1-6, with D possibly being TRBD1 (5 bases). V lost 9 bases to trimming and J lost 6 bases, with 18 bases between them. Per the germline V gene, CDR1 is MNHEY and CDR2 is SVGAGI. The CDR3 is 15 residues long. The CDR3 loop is CASGAGMGINSPLHF. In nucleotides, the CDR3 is TGTGCCAGTGGGGCAGGGATGGGAATTAATTCACCCCTCCACTTT.

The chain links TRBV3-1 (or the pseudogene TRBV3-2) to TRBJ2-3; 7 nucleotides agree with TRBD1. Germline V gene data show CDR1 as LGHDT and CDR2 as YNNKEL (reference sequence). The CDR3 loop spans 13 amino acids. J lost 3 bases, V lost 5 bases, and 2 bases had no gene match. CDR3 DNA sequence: TGTGCCAGCAGCTTACAGGGGACAGATACGCAGTATTTT. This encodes CASSLQGTDTQYF.

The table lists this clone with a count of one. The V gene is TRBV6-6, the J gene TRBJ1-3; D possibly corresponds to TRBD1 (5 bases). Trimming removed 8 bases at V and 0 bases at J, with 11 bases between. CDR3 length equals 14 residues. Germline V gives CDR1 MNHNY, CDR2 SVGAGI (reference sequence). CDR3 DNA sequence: TGTGCCAGCTTCAGGGTCGACTCTGGAAACACCATATATTTT. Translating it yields CASFRVDSGNTIYF.

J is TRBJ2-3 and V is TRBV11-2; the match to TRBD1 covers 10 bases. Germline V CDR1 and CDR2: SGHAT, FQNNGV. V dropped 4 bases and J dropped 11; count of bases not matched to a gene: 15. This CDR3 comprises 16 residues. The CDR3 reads CASSSLPGQGPPMQYF. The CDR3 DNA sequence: TGTGCCAGCAGCTCGCTACCGGGACAGGGGCCCCCAATGCAGTATTTT.

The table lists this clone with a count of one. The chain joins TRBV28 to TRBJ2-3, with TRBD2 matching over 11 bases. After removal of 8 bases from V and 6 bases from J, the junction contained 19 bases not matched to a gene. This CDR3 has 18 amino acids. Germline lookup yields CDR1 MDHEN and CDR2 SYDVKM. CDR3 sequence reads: CASFTSGSVGSRLDTQYF. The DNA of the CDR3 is TGTGCCAGCTTTACTAGCGGGAGTGTTGGGAGTCGCCTCGATACGCAGTATTTT.

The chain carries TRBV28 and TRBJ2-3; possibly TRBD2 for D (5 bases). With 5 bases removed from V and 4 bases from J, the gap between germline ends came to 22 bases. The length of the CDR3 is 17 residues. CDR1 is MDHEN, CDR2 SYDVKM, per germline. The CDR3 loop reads CASSLSTTPRAPDTQYF. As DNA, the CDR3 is TGTGCCAGCAGTCTCTCGACTACCCCGAGGGCCCCAGATACGCAGTATTTT.

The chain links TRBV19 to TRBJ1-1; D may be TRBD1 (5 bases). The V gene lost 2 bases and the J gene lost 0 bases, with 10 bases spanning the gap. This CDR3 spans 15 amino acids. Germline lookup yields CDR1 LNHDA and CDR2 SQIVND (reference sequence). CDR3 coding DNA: TGTGCCAGTAGTATAATGGAAGGGGTGAACACTGAAGCTTTCTTT. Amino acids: CASSIMEGVNTEAFF.

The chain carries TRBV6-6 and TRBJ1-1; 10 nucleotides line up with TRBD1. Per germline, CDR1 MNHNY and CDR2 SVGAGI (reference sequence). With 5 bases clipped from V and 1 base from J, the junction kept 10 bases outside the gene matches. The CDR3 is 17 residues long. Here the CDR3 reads CASSPPGQGTGNTEAFF. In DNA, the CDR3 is TGTGCCAGCAGTCCTCCGGGACAGGGGACGGGGAACACTGAAGCTTTCTTT.

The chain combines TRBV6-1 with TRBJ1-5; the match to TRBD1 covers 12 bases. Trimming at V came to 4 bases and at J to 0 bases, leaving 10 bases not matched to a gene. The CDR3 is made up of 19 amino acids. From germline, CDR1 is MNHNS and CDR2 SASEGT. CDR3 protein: CASSGDRGLVGYSNQPQHF. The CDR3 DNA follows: TGTGCCAGCAGTGGGGACAGGGGGCTTGTTGGGTATAGCAATCAGCCCCAGCATTTT.

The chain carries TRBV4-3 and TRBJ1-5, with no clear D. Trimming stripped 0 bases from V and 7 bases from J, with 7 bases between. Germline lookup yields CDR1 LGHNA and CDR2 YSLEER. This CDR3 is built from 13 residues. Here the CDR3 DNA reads TGCGCCAGCAGCCAAGACGGCAGGCAGCCCCAGCATTTT. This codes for CASSQDGRQPQHF.

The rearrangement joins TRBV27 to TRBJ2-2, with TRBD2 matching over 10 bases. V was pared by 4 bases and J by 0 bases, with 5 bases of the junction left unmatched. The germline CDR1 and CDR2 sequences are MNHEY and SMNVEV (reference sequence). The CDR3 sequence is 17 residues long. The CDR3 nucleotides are TGTGCCAGCAGTTGGGCTAGCGGGGGAGCGAACACCGGGGAGCTGTTTTTT. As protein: CASSWASGGANTGELFF.

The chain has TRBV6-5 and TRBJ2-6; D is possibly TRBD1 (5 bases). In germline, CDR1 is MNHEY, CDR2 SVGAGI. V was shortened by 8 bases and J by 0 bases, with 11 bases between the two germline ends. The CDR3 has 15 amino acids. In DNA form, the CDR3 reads TGTGCCAGCGCGGACACTTACTCTGGGGCCAACGTCCTGACTTTC. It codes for CASADTYSGANVLTF.

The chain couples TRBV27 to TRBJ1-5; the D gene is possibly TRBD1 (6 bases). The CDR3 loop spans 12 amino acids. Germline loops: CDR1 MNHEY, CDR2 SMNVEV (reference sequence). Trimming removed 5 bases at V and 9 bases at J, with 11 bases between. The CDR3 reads CASSAQQGPQHF. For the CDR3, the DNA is TGTGCCAGCAGTGCCCAACAGGGGCCCCAGCATTTT.

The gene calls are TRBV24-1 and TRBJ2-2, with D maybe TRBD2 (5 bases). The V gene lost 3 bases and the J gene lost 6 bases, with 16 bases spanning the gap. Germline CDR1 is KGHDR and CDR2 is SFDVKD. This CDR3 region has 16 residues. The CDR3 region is CATSDATGWASGELFF. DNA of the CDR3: TGTGCCACCAGTGATGCTACGGGGTGGGCATCCGGGGAGCTGTTTTTT.

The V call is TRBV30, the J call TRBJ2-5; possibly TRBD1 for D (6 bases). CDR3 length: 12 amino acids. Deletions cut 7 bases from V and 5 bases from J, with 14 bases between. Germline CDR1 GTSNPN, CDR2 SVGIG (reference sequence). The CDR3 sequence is CASLDRLETQYF. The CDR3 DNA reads TGTGCCTCCTTGGACAGATTGGAGACCCAGTACTTC. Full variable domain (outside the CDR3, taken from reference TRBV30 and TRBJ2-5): SQTIHQWPATLVQPVGSPLSLECTVEGTSNPNLYWYRQAAGRGLQLLFYSVGIGQISSEVPQNLSASRPQDRQFILSSKKLLLSDSGFYLCASLDRLETQYFGPGTRLLVL.

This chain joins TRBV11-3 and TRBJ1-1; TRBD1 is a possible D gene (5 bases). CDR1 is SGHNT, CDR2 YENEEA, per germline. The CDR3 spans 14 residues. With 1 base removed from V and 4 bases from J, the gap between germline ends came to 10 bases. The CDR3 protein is CASSLAGLGTEAFF. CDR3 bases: TGTGCCAGCAGCTTAGCAGGGTTAGGCACTGAAGCTTTCTTT. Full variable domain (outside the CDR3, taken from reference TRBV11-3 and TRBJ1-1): EAGVVQSPRYKIIEKKQPVAFWCNPISGHNTLYWYLQNLGQGPELLIRYENEEAVDDSQLPKDRFSAERLKGVDSTLKIQPAELGDSAVYLCASSLAGLGTEAFFGQGTRLTVV.